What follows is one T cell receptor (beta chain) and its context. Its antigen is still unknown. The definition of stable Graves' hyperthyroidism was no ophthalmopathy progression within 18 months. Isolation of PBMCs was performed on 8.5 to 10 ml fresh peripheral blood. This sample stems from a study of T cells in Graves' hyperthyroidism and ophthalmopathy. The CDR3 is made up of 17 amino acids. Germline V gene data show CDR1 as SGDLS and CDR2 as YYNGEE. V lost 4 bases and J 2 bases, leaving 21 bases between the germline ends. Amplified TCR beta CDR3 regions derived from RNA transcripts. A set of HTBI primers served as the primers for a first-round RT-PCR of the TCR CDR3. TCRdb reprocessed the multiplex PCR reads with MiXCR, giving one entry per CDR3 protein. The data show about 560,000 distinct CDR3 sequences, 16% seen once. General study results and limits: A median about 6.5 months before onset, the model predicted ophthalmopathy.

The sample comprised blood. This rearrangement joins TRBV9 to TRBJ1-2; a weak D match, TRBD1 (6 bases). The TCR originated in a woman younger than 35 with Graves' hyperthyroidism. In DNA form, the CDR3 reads TGTGCCAGCAGCCCAAGGACAGATCTTCCCCCGAACTATGGCTACACCTTC. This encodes CASSPRTDLPPNYGYTF.